These 19 T cell receptor beta chains share one sample of origin, sequenced in a study of regulatory T cells in long-lasting Graves disease (dated by TCRdb to about 2021). Receptor amplification or capture employed multiplex PCR. Sequencing took place on an Illumina HiSeq 4000. CDR3 regions were amplified by Arm-PCR with iRepertoire HTBI primers to construct TCR beta libraries. TCRdb trimmed public reads at Q25 via fastp, called clones via MiXCR and kept in-frame beta chains. Entries are consolidated by CDR3 protein sequence, retaining the most common genes and DNA. The sample records more than 350,000 distinct CDR3 sequences, around 20% of which are singletons. 13% to 15% of the sample belongs to the ten largest clones. The meaning of the sample's time point label: persistent/refractory GD, antithyroid drugs over 5 years with positive TRAb. RNA was extracted from PBMCs in TRIzol for both TCR sequencing and RNA sequencing.

The source was peripheral blood mononuclear cells (PBMCs), collected when the disease was refractory, from a patient treated with antithyroid drugs. These receptor sequences come from a female donor with Graves disease.

This clonotype was seen repeatedly, ten times or more. The chain is built from TRBV20-1 and TRBJ2-5; D call uncertain. In germline, CDR1 is DFQATT, CDR2 SNEGSKA (reference sequence). The CDR3 sequence is 12 residues long. V lost 5 bases, J lost 1 base, and 8 bases lay in between. CDR3 protein: CSAPKIQETQYF. CDR3 in DNA: TGCAGTGCTCCAAAGATCCAAGAGACCCAGTACTTC.

The V gene is TRBV27, the J gene TRBJ2-1; D may correspond to TRBD1 or TRBD2 (6 bases each). CDR1 and CDR2 from the germline V gene are MNHEY and SMNVEV (reference sequence). The CDR3 extends over 13 amino acids. Trimming removed 6 bases at V and 9 bases at J, with 15 bases between. The chain's CDR3 is CASSSGEVSEQFF. The CDR3 nucleotides read TGTGCCAGCAGCTCAGGGGAGGTCAGTGAGCAGTTCTTC.

There are a few counts of this clonotype. The V call is TRBV5-1, the J call TRBJ2-5; TRBD2 matches 12 bases. V was pared by 4 bases and J by 11 bases, with 12 bases of the junction left unmatched. The CDR3 sequence is 15 residues long. In germline, CDR1 is SGHRS, CDR2 YFSETQ. This CDR3 is CASSDSLAGGREQYF. As DNA, the CDR3 is TGCGCCAGCAGCGACTCACTAGCGGGAGGACGGGAGCAGTACTTC.

This clonotype appeared a few times. CDR3 protein: CAIGFSEGGRAHEQYF. In DNA form, the CDR3 reads TGTGCCATCGGGTTCTCCGAAGGCGGGAGGGCCCACGAGCAGTACTTC. The chain recombines TRBV10-3 with TRBJ2-7, with 9 positions matching TRBD2. Germline-derived CDR1 and CDR2 are ENHRY and SYGVKD. With V trimmed by 8 bases and J by 5 bases, 16 bases remained unmatched. CDR3 length: 16 amino acids.

This clonotype has ten or more counts. The genes are TRBV15 and TRBJ2-2; D gene uncertain. In germline, CDR1 is LNHNV, CDR2 YYDKDF (reference sequence). This CDR3 spans 15 amino acids. With 0 bases removed from V and 5 bases from J, the gap between germline ends came to 10 bases. The CDR3 coding sequence is TGTGCCACCAGCAGAGAGCCCCGGCGGACCGGGGAGCTGTTTTTT. It specifies CATSREPRRTGELFF.

This clonotype came up many times. J is TRBJ2-2 and V is TRBV19; D is perhaps TRBD1 or TRBD2 (5 bases each). Trimming removed 0 bases from V and 2 bases from J, with 10 bases in between. In germline, CDR1 is LNHDA, CDR2 SQIVND (reference sequence). The CDR3 is 16 residues long. The DNA of the CDR3 is TGTGCCAGTAGTATAGAGGGGACCTTTAACACCGGGGAGCTGTTTTTT. Translating gives CASSIEGTFNTGELFF.

This clonotype was picked up many times. The chain combines TRBV28 with TRBJ2-5, with 8 bases fitting TRBD2. Germline loops: CDR1 MDHEN, CDR2 SYDVKM. Trimming removed 8 bases from V and 4 bases from J; junction bases left unmatched: 12. CDR3 length equals 15 residues. The chain's CDR3 is CASCSTSANVETQYF. DNA of the CDR3: TGTGCCAGCTGTTCGACTAGCGCAAATGTAGAGACCCAGTACTTC.

This clonotype was seen many times. This chain uses TRBV20-1 with TRBJ2-7; D is uncertain. The germline gives CDR1 DFQATT, CDR2 SNEGSKA (reference sequence). This CDR3 is 10 amino acids long. V was clipped by 3 bases and J by 6 bases, with 6 bases between them. The CDR3 DNA reads as TGCAGTGCTAGTGTTCCCGAGCAGTACTTC. It translates to CSASVPEQYF.

This clonotype has a handful of counts. This chain joins TRBV5-1 and TRBJ1-6; D is possibly TRBD1 (5 bases). Trimming stripped 3 bases from V and 8 bases from J, with 12 bases between. Germline-derived CDR1 and CDR2 are SGHRS and YFSETQ. This CDR3 comprises 14 residues. In DNA form, the CDR3 reads TGCGCCAGCAGCTCCTTGGGGACTGATTCACCCCTCCACTTT. Encoded protein: CASSSLGTDSPLHF.

This clonotype was counted many times. V gene TRBV11-2 combines with J gene TRBJ2-5; D unclear. Between the trimmed V and J ends, which lost 4 bases and 5 bases, there was a span of 8 bases. The germline V gene has CDR1 SGHAT and CDR2 FQNNGV. CDR3 length equals 12 residues. The CDR3 sequence is CASSSNRETQYF. CDR3 nucleotides: TGTGCCAGCAGCTCCAATCGGGAGACCCAGTACTTC.

The chain is built from TRBV5-4 and TRBJ1-3, with 7 bases aligning to TRBD1. The CDR3 runs to 16 residues. CDR1 and CDR2 from the germline V gene are SGHNT and YYREEE (reference sequence). Trimming removed 4 bases from V and 1 base from J; junction bases left unmatched: 8. The CDR3 DNA is TGTGCCAGCAGCGCGGGACAGAGAGGATCTGGAAACACCATATATTTT. Amino acids: CASSAGQRGSGNTIYF.

A few counts support this clonotype. V gene TRBV6-2 or TRBV6-3 combines with J gene TRBJ2-7, with TRBD2 matching over 7 bases. The trim removed 4 bases at V and 1 base at J, leaving 4 bases unmatched. Germline CDR1 and CDR2: MNHEY and SVGEGT. The CDR3 covers 14 residues. The CDR3: CASSSQRDSYEQYF. CDR3 nucleotide sequence: TGTGCCAGCAGTTCCCAGCGGGATTCCTACGAGCAGTACTTC.

This clonotype has ten or more counts. The chain couples TRBV7-6 to TRBJ1-1, with no clear D. The CDR3 runs to 13 residues. Germline assignment: CDR1 SGHVS and CDR2 FNYEAQ. The V end was cut by 0 bases, the J end by 5 bases, with 7 bases between. CDR3 in amino acids: CASSLALGTEAFF. CDR3 bases: TGTGCCAGCAGCTTAGCTCTGGGAACTGAAGCTTTCTTT. Drawing the rest from reference TRBV7-6 and TRBJ1-1, the complete variable domain is GAGVSQSPRYKVTKRGQDVALRCDPISGHVSLYWYRQALGQGPEFLTYFNYEAQQDKSGLPNDRFSAERPEGSISTLTIQRTEQRDSAMYRCASSLALGTEAFFGQGTRLTVV.

This clonotype was recorded a few times. The chain is built from TRBV27 and TRBJ1-1; TRBD1 matches 12 bases. Trimming took 5 bases from V and 4 from J; bases not matched to a gene: 11. CDR1 is MNHEY and CDR2 is SMNVEV in the germline V gene (reference sequence). The CDR3 extends over 17 amino acids. CDR3 DNA sequence: TGTGCCAGCAGTGCCCGGGACAGGGGGCGCACGGGCACTGAAGCTTTCTTT. This gives the protein CASSARDRGRTGTEAFF.

In this sample, this clonotype turned up a few times. This could be a read error, since a much larger clone is one nucleotide away. V is TRBV24-1 and J is TRBJ1-5; D not certain. Looked up from germline, CDR1 is KGHDR and CDR2 is SFDVKD. The CDR3 is 14 amino acids. The CDR3 here is CATSDYRNNQLQHF. CDR3 nucleotides: TGTGCCACCAGTGATTACCGGAACAATCAGCTCCAGCATTTT.

For this clonotype: A much larger clone differs from this one at a single base, so this may be a read error. DNA for the CDR3: TGTGCCAGCAGTTACATATGTTCCGTGACAGGGCTAAACTATGGCTACACCTTC. This translates into CASSYICSVTGLNYGYTF. The chain employs TRBV12-3 or TRBV12-4 and TRBJ1-2, with TRBD1 identical over 7 bases. Losses at the gene ends were 4 bases for V and 2 bases for J; bases not matched to a gene: 16. CDR3 size: 18 residues.

This clonotype was counted a few times. The chain links TRBV20-1 to TRBJ2-2, with TRBD2 identical over 10 bases. Germline assignment: CDR1 DFQATT and CDR2 SNEGSKA (reference sequence). The CDR3 covers 16 residues. The ends lost 2 bases at V and 4 bases at J; junction bases unmatched: 7. The CDR3 sequence is CSARRAGGRSTGELFF. The CDR3 bases are TGCAGTGCTAGAAGAGCGGGAGGGCGAAGCACCGGGGAGCTGTTTTTT.

This clonotype came up a few times. A single base separates this from a much larger clone, so it may be a read error. CDR3 loop: CASIGADRGLNSPPHF. The CDR3 DNA sequence: TGTGCCAGCATCGGAGCCGACAGGGGGTTAAATTCACCCCCCCACTTT. This chain joins TRBV28 and TRBJ1-6, with 9 bases that match TRBD1. The CDR3 runs to 16 residues. Per the germline V gene, CDR1 is MDHEN and CDR2 is SYDVKM.

The DNA of the CDR3 is TGCAGTGCTCTTAATCGCCAGGGGGCGAGGAACTACGAGCAGTACTTC. It yields the protein CSALNRQGARNYEQYF. The chain uses TRBV20-1 and TRBJ2-7; 8 bases are a match to TRBD1. The J segment lost 3 bases and the V segment lost 5 bases, leaving 15 bases of the junction unmatched. CDR3 size: 16 residues. Germline CDR1 is DFQATT and CDR2 is SNEGSKA (reference sequence).